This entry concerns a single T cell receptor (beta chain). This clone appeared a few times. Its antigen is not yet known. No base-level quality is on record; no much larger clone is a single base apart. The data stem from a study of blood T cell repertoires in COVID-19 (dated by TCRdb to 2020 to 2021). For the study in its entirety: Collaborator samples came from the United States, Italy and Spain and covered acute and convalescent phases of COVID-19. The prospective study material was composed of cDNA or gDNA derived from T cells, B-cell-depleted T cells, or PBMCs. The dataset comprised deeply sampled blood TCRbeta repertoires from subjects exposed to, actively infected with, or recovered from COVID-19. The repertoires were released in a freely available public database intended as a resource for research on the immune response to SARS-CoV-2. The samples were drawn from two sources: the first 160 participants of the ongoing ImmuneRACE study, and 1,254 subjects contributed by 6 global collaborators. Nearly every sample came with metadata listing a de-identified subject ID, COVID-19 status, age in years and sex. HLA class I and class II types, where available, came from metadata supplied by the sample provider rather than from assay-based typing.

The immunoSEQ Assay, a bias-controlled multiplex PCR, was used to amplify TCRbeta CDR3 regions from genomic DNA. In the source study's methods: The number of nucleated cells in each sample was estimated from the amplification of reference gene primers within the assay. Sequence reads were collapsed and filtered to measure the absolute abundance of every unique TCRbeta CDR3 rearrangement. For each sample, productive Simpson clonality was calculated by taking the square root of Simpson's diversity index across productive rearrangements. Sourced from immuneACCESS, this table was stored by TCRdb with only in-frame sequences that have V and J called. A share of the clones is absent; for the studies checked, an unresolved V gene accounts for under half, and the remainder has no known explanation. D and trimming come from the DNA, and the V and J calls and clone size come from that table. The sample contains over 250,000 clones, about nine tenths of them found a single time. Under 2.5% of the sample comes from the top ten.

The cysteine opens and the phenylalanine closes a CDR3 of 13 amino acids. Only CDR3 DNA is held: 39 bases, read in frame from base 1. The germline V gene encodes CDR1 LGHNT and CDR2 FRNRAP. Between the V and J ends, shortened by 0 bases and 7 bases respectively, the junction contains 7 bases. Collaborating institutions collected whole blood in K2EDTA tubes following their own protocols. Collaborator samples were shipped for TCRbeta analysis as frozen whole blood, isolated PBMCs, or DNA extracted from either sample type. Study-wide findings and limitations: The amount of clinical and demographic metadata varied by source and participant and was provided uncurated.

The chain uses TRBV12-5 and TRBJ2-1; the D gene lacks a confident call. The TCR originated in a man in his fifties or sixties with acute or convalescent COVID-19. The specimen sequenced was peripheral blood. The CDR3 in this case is CASGLVFGNEQFF. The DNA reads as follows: TGTGCTAGTGGTTTGGTATTCGGGAATGAGCAGTTCTTC.